What follows describes a single T cell receptor (beta chain). Antigen specificity is unknown. The sample originates from a study of monozygotic twins with inflammatory bowel disease. Study-level results: Added variability in patient repertoires may stem from differing immunosuppressive treatments.

There are 15 residues in the CDR3. The germline V gene encodes CDR1 SGHVS and CDR2 FQNEAQ. Every sample had its cDNA made across eight separate reactions. One entry per CDR3 protein, without DNA, is what TCRdb gives after re-calling the 5' RACE reads. Its table records just over 300,000 distinct CDR3 sequences. This chain joins TRBV7-8 and TRBJ2-2; lacking DNA, the TRBD2 call made by TCRdb goes unchecked. The receptor was derived from a human donor with ulcerative colitis or Crohn's disease, or a healthy co-twin of an affected twin (not recorded which). The sample taken for sequencing was blood. CDR3 sequence: CASSLAALATGELFF. The whole variable domain, remainder taken from reference TRBV7-8 and TRBJ2-2, is GAGVSQSPRYKVAKRGQDVALRCDPISGHVSLFWYQQALGQGPEFLTYFQNEAQLDKSGLPSDRFFAERPEGSVSTLKIQRTQQEDSAVYLCASSLAALATGELFFGEGSRLTVL.